This TCR beta chain was sequenced in a study of blood T cell repertoires in COVID-19. Study-level information: T cells, B-cell-depleted T cells, or PBMCs provided the cDNA or gDNA that served as material.

Generated by immunoSEQ multiplex PCR, the TCRdb table keeps only in-frame clones and is missing some. The sample has approximately 210,000 clones; 92% are singletons. Germline CDR1 is MNHNS and CDR2 is SASEGT. The CDR3 contains 13 residues. V gave up 6 bases and J gave up 6 bases; unmatched junction bases: 5. The chain links TRBV6-1 to TRBJ1-2; 9 bases map to TRBD1. The sequencing sample was made of peripheral blood. The TCR was taken from a man under 40 with acute or convalescent COVID-19. CDR3 amino acids: CASRGTGGDGYTF. CDR3 nucleotide sequence: TGTGCCAGCAGAGGAACAGGGGGCGATGGCTACACCTTC.